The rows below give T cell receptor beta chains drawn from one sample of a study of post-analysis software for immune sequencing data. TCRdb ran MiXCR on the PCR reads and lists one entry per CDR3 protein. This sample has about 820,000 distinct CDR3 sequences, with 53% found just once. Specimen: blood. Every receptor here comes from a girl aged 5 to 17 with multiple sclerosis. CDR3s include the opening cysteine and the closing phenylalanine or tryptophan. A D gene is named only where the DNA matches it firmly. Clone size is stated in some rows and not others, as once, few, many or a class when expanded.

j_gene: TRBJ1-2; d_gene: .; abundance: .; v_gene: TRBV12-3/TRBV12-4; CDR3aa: CASSPSRSGYTF; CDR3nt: TGTGCCAGCAGCCCCTCCCGTTCTGGCTACACCTTC
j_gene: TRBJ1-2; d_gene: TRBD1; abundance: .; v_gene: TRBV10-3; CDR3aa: CAISETGTGSSLYGYTF; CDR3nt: TGTGCCATCAGTGAGACCGGGACAGGGAGCTCCCTCTATGGCTACACCTTC
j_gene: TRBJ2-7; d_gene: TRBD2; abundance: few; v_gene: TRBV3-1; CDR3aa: CASSQRRLAGYEQYF; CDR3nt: TGTGCCAGCAGCCAACGGCGGCTAGCGGGTTACGAGCAGTACTTC
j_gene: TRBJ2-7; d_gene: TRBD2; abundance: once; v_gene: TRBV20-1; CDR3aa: CSARDPTGGPYEQYF; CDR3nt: TGCAGCGCTAGAGATCCAACGGGAGGGCCCTACGAGCAGTACTTC
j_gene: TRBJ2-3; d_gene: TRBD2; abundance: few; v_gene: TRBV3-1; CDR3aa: CASSLRGTSGRLDTQYF; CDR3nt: TGTGCCAGCAGCCTGCGTGGGACTAGCGGGAGATTGGATACGCAGTATTTT
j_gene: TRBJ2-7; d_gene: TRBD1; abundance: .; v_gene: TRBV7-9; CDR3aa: CATQDRGGEQYF; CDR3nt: TGTGCCACCCAGGACAGGGGTGGCGAGCAGTACTTC
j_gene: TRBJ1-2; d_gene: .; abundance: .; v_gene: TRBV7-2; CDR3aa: CASNGIRGGYGYTF; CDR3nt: TGTGCCAGCAACGGTATCCGGGGGGGCTATGGCTACACCTTC
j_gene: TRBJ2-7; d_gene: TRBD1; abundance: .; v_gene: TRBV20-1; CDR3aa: CSARSFGTGGFEQYF; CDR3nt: TGCAGTGCTAGATCTTTTGGGACAGGGGGATTCGAGCAGTACTTC
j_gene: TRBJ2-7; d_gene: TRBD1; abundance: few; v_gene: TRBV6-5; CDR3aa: CASRGTGWSYEQYF; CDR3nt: TGTGCCAGCAGGGGGACAGGGTGGTCCTACGAGCAGTACTTC
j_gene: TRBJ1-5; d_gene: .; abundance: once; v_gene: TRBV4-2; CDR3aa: CASSQEIGNQPQHF; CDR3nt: TGTGCCAGCAGCCAAGAAATCGGCAATCAGCCCCAGCATTTT
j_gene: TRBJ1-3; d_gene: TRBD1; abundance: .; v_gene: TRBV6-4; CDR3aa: CASSGSKGAGNTIYF; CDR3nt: TGTGCCAGCAGTGGCAGTAAGGGGGCCGGAAACACCATATATTTT
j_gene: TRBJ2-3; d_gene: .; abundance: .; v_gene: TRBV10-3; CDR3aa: CAISEGTRLSTDTQYF; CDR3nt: TGTGCCATCAGCGAAGGCACAAGGCTAAGCACAGATACGCAGTATTTT
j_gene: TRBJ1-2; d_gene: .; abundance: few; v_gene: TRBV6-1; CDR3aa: CASSINPGGARWYGYTF; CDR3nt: TGTGCCAGCAGTATAAACCCTGGGGGGGCAAGGTGGTATGGCTACACCTTC
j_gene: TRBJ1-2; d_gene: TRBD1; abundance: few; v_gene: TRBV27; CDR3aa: CASSHRDRLFYGYTF; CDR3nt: TGTGCCAGCAGTCACCGGGACAGGCTGTTCTATGGCTACACCTTC
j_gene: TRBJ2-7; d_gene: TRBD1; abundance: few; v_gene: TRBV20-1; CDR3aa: CSAKGALYEQYF; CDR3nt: TGCAGTGCTAAGGGGGCCTTGTACGAGCAGTACTTC
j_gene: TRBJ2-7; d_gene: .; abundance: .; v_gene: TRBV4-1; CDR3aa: CASSQVVDSSYEQYF; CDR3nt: TGCGCCAGCAGCCAAGTGGTAGACAGCTCCTACGAGCAGTACTTC
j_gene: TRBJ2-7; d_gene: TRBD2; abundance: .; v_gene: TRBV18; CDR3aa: CASSPPLAGVNEQYF; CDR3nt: TGTGCCAGCTCACCCCCCCTAGCGGGAGTAAATGAGCAGTACTTC
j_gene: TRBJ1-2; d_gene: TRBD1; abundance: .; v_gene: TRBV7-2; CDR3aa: CASSLLTGGALAGYTF; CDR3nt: TGTGCCAGCAGCTTATTGACAGGGGGCGCTTTGGCTGGCTACACCTTC
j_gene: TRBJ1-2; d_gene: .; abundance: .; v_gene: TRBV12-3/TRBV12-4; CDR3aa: CASTTGLLVGGYTF; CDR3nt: TGTGCCAGCACCACCGGGCTTCTGGTTGGAGGCTACACCTTC
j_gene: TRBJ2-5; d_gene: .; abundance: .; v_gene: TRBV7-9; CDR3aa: CASNRVGEQYF; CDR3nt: TGTGCCAGCAACAGGGTCGGTGAGCAGTACTTC
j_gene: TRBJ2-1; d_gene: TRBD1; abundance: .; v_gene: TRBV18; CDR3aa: CASSPPGQRYNEQFF; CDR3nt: TGTGCCAGCTCACCACCGGGACAGAGGTACAATGAGCAGTTCTTC
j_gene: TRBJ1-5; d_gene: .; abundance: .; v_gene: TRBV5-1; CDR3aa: CASSPGVPATGQPQHF; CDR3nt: TGCGCCAGCAGCCCGGGCGTCCCCGCGACCGGACAGCCCCAGCATTTT